This TCR beta chain comes out of a study of radiotherapy plus CTLA-4 blockade in lung cancer. The ends were cut back, 6 bases at V and 5 bases at J, with 7 bases in the middle. CDR1 is MNHEY, CDR2 SVGAGI, per germline. The CDR3 spans 11 residues. A word on this clone: Its antigen remains unknown.

Some clones are missing from TCRdb's copy, which holds only in-frame ones; the method was immunoSEQ multiplex PCR. Altogether about 95,000 clones are present, roughly four fifths being singletons, with the ten largest covering approximately 3.4%. Findings and caveats of the study: The best prediction of response reportedly came from early blood T cell clone dynamics, with interferon-beta. Blood saw expansion of tumor-derived TCR clones after radiotherapy plus ipilimumab.

The material was peripheral blood, obtained from a patient treated with radiotherapy plus ipilimumab. The chain joins TRBV6-5 to TRBJ1-2; no clear D. The TCR was taken from a human donor with non-small cell lung cancer who had a partial response to radiotherapy plus ipilimumab. The CDR3 DNA follows: TGTGCCAGCAGCCCACAGTATGGCTACACCTTC. Translation gives CASSPQYGYTF.